This T cell receptor beta chain was identified in a study of identifying expanded T cells in peripheral blood. Study results and caveats: About 1.2 clones differed between technical replicates, versus 16.4 and 19 over time. Clone count variance between roughly 2-week samples rose with total template count.

Healthy donors had no documented immune events, such as infections, while sampled. Details on this clone: Its target is not known.

TCRdb's table, derived via immunoSEQ multiplex PCR, lists solely in-frame clones and lacks some. Counted here are some 78,000 clones, 84% occurring once; the ten biggest clones make up under 20%. Trimming stripped 9 bases from V and 3 bases from J, with 9 bases between. This CDR3 contains 11 residues. CDR1 is SGHTA, CDR2 FQGNSA, per germline. This sequence was found in a person between 18 and 75 years old in good health. The sample consisted of blood. The rearrangement joins TRBV7-2 to TRBJ2-7, with a tentative D call TRBD2 (5 bases). In DNA form, the CDR3 reads TGTGCCAGTGCCGGGGACTACGAGCAGTACTTC. It specifies CASAGDYEQYF.